This T cell receptor beta chain was captured in a study of neoadjuvant nivolumab and ipilimumab in lung cancer. About the research overall: Nivolumab 3 mg/kg was given days 1, 15 and 29, plus ipilimumab 1 mg/kg day 1 in combination. Findings of the study overall: From pretherapy to surgery, tumor richness and clonality rose with dual therapy. TCR receptors were sequenced in few samples. Blood richness before therapy tracked richness in tumors resected after neoadjuvant therapy.

The CDR3 covers 16 residues. Germline-derived CDR1 and CDR2 are GTSNPN and SVGIG (reference sequence). V lost 2 bases, J lost 7 bases, and 10 bases stayed unmatched. Concerning this clone: What it binds is unknown.

Here immunoSEQ multiplex PCR was the method, and the copy in TCRdb shows in-frame clones only, minus some. This sample has about 18,000 clones, with approximately 87% found just once. This sequence originates from an adult with non-small cell lung cancer. The material sequenced was peripheral blood, taken before neoadjuvant nivolumab, alone or with ipilimumab. The J gene is TRBJ2-1, the V gene TRBV30, with 11 bases aligning to TRBD2. The CDR3 here is CAWSLGTSGPLNEQFF. The CDR3 DNA is TGTGCCTGGAGTCTCGGGACTAGCGGTCCTCTTAATGAGCAGTTCTTC. Filled out from reference TRBV30 and TRBJ2-1, the complete variable domain reads SQTIHQWPATLVQPVGSPLSLECTVEGTSNPNLYWYRQAAGRGLQLLFYSVGIGQISSEVPQNLSASRPQDRQFILSSKKLLLSDSGFYLCAWSLGTSGPLNEQFFGPGTRLTVL.